This T cell receptor (beta chain) appears in the sequencing data of a study of CD8+ T cells in alopecia areata. Across the study: A 6-month off-drug phase came after tofacitinib, which had lasted 6 to 18 months. Study-wide results and caveats: Researchers reported that TCR sharing among patients proved less clear than in mice, possibly HLA-linked. Clonality exceeded that of normal scalp in lesional scalp, most notably in alopecia totalis/universalis.

CDR1 MGHDK and CDR2 SYGVNS come from the germline V gene. V was trimmed by 2 bases and J by 5 bases, leaving 9 bases between them. This CDR3 region has 13 residues. cDNA serving as the sequencing template came from extracted, reverse transcribed RNA. Sequencing used immunoSEQ multiplex PCR; TCRdb keeps in-frame clones, though not all of them. The profile shows 180,000 or so clones, 67% of them singletons. The study team obtained lesional scalp punch biopsies and peripheral blood from alopecia areata patients. This clone came up once. Its antigen remains unidentified. This TCR came from a human donor with alopecia areata. The input for sequencing was CD8+ T cells sorted from blood, taken at week 0. The rearrangement joins TRBV25-1 to TRBJ2-5; D not resolved. The CDR3, as DNA: TGTGCCAGCAGTGAAGACCTGAGGGAGACCCAGTACTTC. This sequence encodes CASSEDLRETQYF. The full variable domain, completed using reference TRBV25-1 and TRBJ2-5, is EADIYQTPRYLVIGTGKKITLECSQTMGHDKMYWYQQDPGMELHLIHYSYGVNSTEKGDLSSESTVSRIRTEHFPLTLESARPSHTSQYLCASSEDLRETQYFGPGTRLLVL.